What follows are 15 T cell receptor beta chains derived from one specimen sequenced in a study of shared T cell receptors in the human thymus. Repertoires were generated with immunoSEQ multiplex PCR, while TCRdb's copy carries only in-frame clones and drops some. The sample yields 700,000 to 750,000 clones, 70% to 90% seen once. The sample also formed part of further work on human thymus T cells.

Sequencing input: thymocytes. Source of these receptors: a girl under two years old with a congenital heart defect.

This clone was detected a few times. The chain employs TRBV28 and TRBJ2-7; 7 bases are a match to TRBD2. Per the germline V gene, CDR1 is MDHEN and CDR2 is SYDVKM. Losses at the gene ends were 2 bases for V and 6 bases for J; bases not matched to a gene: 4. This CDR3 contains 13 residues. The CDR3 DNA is TGTGCCAGCAGTTTAGGGGGGGTAATCGAGCAGTACTTC. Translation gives CASSLGGVIEQYF.

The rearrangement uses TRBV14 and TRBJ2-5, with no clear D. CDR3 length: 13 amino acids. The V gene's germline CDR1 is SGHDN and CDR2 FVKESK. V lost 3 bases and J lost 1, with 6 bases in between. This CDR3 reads CASSHKPQETQYF. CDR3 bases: TGTGCCAGCAGCCATAAGCCCCAAGAGACCCAGTACTTC.

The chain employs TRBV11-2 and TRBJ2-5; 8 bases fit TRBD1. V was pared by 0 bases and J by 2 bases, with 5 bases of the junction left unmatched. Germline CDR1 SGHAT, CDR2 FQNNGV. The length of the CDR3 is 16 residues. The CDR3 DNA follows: TGTGCCAGCAGCTTAGAGGACAGGGAGGAACAAGAGACCCAGTACTTC. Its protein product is CASSLEDREEQETQYF.

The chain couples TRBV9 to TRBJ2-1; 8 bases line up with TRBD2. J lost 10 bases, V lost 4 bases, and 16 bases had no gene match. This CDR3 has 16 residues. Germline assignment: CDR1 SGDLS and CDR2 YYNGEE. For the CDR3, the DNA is TGTGCCAGCAGCTACCTAGGCGGGGGGCCCCGTTCGGAGCAGTTCTTC. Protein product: CASSYLGGGPRSEQFF.

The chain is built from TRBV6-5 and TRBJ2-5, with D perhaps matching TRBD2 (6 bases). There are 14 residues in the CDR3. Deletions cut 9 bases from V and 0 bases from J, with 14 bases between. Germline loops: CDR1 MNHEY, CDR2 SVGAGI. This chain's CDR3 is CASSQGGYQETQYF. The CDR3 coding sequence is TGTGCCAGTTCTCAGGGAGGATACCAAGAGACCCAGTACTTC.

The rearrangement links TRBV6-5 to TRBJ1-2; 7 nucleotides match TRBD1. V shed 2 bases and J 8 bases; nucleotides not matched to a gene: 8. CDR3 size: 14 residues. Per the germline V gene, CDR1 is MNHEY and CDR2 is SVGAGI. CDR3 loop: CASSYGRLGGGYTF. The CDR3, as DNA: TGTGCCAGCAGTTACGGCCGACTAGGGGGCGGCTACACCTTC.

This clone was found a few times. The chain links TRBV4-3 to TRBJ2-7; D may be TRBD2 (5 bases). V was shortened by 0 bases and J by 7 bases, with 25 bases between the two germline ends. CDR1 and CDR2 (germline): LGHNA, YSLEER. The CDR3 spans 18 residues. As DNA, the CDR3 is TGCGCCAGCAGCCAAGAGAACTTTCTCGCGGGTACTGGGGAAGAGCAGTACTTC. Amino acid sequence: CASSQENFLAGTGEEQYF.

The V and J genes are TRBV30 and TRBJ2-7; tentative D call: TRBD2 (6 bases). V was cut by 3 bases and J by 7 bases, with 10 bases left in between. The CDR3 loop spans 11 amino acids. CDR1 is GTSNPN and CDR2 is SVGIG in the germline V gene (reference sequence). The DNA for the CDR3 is TGTGCCTGGAGGGCGGAGGGAGAGCAGTACTTC. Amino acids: CAWRAEGEQYF.

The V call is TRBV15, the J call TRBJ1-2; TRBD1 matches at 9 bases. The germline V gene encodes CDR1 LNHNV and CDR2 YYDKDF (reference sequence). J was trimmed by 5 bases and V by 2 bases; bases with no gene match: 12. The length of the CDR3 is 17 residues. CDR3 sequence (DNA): TGTGCCACCAGCAGACCTAGACAGGGGGGGAGTTTTTATGGCTACACCTTC. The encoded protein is CATSRPRQGGSFYGYTF. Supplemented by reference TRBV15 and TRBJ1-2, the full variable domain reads DAMVIQNPRYQVTQFGKPVTLSCSQTLNHNVMYWYQQKSSQAPKLLFHYYDKDFNNEADTPDNFQSRRPNTSFCFLDIRSPGLGDTAMYLCATSRPRQGGSFYGYTFGSGTRLTVV.

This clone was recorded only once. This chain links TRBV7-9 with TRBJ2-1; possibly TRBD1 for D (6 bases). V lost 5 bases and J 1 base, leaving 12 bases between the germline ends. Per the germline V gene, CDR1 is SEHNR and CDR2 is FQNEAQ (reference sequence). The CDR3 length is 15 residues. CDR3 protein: CASSRTARSYNEQFF. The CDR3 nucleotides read TGTGCCAGCAGCCGGACAGCCCGATCCTACAATGAGCAGTTCTTC.

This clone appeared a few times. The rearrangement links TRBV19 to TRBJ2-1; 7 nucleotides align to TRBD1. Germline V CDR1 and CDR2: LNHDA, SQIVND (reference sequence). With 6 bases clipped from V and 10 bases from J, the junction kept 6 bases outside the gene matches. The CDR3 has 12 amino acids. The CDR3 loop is CASSNRGDEQFF. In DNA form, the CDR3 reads TGTGCCAGTAGCAACAGGGGTGACGAGCAGTTCTTC.

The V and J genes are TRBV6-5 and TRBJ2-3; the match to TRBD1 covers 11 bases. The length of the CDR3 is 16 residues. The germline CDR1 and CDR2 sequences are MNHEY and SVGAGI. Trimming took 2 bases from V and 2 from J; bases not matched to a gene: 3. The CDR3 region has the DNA TGTGCCAGCAGTTACATGGACAGGGGGCCCACAGATACGCAGTATTTT. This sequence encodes CASSYMDRGPTDTQYF.

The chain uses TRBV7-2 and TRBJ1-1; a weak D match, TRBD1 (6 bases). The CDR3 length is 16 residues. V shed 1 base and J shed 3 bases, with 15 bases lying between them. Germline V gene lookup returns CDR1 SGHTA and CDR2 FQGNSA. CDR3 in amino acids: CASSLEGTRKHTEAFF. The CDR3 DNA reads TGTGCCAGCAGCTTAGAGGGGACAAGGAAGCACACTGAAGCTTTCTTT.

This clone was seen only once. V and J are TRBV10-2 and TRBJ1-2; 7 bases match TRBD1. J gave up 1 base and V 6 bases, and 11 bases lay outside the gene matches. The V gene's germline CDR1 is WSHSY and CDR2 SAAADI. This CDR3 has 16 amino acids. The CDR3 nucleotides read TGCGCCAGCAGAGCGGACAGGCGACCTGATAACTATGGCTACACCTTC. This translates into CASRADRRPDNYGYTF.

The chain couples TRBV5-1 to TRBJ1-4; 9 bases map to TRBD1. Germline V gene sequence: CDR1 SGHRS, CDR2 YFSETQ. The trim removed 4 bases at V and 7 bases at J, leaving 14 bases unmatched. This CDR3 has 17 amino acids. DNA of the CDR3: TGCGCCAGCAGCCCCCGCCCTTTGACAGGGGGAGGTGAAAAACTGTTTTTT. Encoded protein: CASSPRPLTGGGEKLFF.